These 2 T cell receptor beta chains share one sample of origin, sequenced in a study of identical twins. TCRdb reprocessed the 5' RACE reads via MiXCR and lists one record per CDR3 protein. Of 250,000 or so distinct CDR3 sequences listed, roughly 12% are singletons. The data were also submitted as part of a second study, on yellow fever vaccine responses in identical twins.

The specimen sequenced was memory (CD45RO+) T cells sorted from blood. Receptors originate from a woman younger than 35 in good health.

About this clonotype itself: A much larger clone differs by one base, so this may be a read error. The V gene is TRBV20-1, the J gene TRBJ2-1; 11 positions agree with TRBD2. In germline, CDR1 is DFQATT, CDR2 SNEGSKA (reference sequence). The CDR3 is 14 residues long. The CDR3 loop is CSAKLAGVDNELFF. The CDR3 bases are TGCAGTGCAAAACTAGCGGGAGTTGACAATGAGCTGTTCTTC.

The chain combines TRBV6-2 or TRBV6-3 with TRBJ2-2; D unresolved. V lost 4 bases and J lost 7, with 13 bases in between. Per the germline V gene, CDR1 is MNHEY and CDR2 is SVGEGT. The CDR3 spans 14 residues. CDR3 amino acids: CASSSLGPGGELFF. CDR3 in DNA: TGTGCCAGCAGTTCTTTAGGGCCTGGCGGGGAGCTGTTTTTT.